This TCR beta chain comes out of a study of T cell responses to AZD1222 COVID-19 vaccine. Study observations and caveats: It was only a handful of AZD1222 recipients who were seropositive at baseline. Repertoires were sampled only after the peak T cell response.

In the case of this clone: Its matching antigen is unknown.

Germline lookup yields CDR1 MDHEN and CDR2 SYDVKM. The CDR3 spans 16 residues. The V gene lost 7 bases and the J gene lost 2 bases, with 18 bases spanning the gap. Clones were read by immunoSEQ multiplex PCR, and TCRdb kept only the in-frame ones, dropping some. The data contain over 130,000 clones, 85% to 90% of them singletons. The receptor's source is an adult who received the AZD1222 COVID-19 vaccine. The rearrangement links TRBV28 to TRBJ1-5; tentative D call: TRBD1 (5 bases). Sequencing used peripheral blood, obtained 28 days after the second AZD1222 dose. The CDR3: CASIRWGLAGNQPQHF. CDR3 DNA sequence: TGTGCCAGCATCAGATGGGGACTAGCTGGCAATCAGCCCCAGCATTTT.